This T cell receptor beta chain was recorded in a study of tissue T cells after allogeneic stem cell transplantation (dated by TCRdb to 2021 to 2024). General notes on the study: For tissues with multiple samples, a pathologist reviewed H&E sections and gave sequencing priority to samples with histologically apparent lymphocytes. The study profiled TCR beta repertoires in many tissues obtained from research autopsies of patients with and without GVHD, and also in mouse models of GVHD. The human arm was conducted as a prospective observational study, and neither blinding nor randomization was performed. What the work shows at the level of the full study, not this receptor alone: The patient cohort was small and clinically heterogeneous, and sampling depth was acknowledged as a limitation. The study did not establish which tissue TCRs were alloreactive or antigen-specific, and some clones may have been host cells that persisted. Only a few T cell clones appeared in more than one patient, yet motif-based clustering showed tissue-specific repertoire signatures that were shared between patients. Within patients, how anatomically similar tissues were was a major factor shaping TCR repertoire composition, regardless of disease or transplant status. In both patients and mice, T cells from blood and spleen covered only a limited part of the TCR repertoire found in tissues. Blood samples were not available from the non-GVHD comparator patients.

The intended sense of this specimen's time point label: human tissue collected at research (rapid) autopsy. Three non-HCT comparator patients with other cancers, who had at least five GI tract samples and no known GI disease at death, were retrospectively selected. After a median post-mortem interval of approximately 9.8 hours, the autopsy tissues collected included GI sites spanning esophagus to rectum, along with liver, skin and lymphoid organs including spleen. Autopsy specimens were bisected, with one portion flash-frozen in liquid nitrogen and the remainder formalin-fixed, and GI outer muscle layers were removed. To extract genomic DNA from frozen tissues, either the Mag-Bind Blood & Tissue DNA HDQ 96 Kit on a Chemagic 360 or the DNeasy Blood & Tissue Kit was used. Extracted DNA was further purified with the Genomic DNA Clean & Concentrator-25 kit because of concern about red blood cell contamination.

Comments on this clone: Its antigen remains unidentified. The sample holds no much larger clone one base away, and base qualities are not on file.

Preparation of the library involved the immunoSEQ multiplex PCR assay. TCRbeta CDR3 sequencing was performed at survey depth by Adaptive Biotechnologies, and CDR3 sequences, V/J genes, productive frequency and template counts were reported. Amplification of TCR beta CDR3 regions started from genomic DNA instead of RNA. The original methods were these. Jensen-Shannon divergence was used to quantify pairwise repertoire overlap between tissues, with a value of 1 indicating complete divergence and a value of 0 indicating identical repertoires. Based on pairwise JSD values, tissues were grouped by single-linkage agglomerative hierarchical clustering, and the results were shown as dendrograms. GLIPH2 was run on all patient samples with simulation_depth 1000, kmer_min_depth 3 and cdr3_length_cutoff 8, and groups with more than two unique CDR3s were retained. A standardized tissue-overlap score was calculated by extrapolating Jaccard GLIPH-group overlap across patients to a standard repertoire size of 1000 clones. Linear mixed-effect models, with tissue as a fixed effect and individual as a random effect, were used to test how diversity related to clinical or experimental variables. The clones in this table, taken by TCRdb from immuneACCESS, are in-frame only. Not every clone is retained; where verified, under half of the shortfall comes from an unresolved V gene, and the cause of the rest is unknown. That table gives V, J and clone size, and the DNA gave D and trimming. This sample lists fewer than 8,000 clones; around three quarters were detected once. Roughly 7% of the sample comes from the top ten.

CDR1 and CDR2, per the germline V gene (reference sequence), are LNHDA and SQIVND. Trimming leaves V shorter by 8 bases and J shorter by 5 bases, with the junction holding 16 bases beyond the gene matches. CDR3 length: 18 amino acids, cysteine to phenylalanine. This entry keeps only the CDR3 DNA: 54 bases, framed from base 1. The chain joins TRBV19 to TRBJ2-2; TRBD1 lines up with 11 middle nucleotides. The TCR was taken from a woman aged 18-50 years with breast cancer. Sequencing was performed on tissue from the rectum, taken at autopsy. For the CDR3, the sequence is CASVKDRGPSGVTGELFF. The nucleotides are TGTGCCAGTGTGAAGGACAGGGGGCCCTCTGGGGTTACCGGGGAGCTGTTTTTT.